The T cell receptor (beta chain) described here comes from a study of shared clonotypes between healthy human individuals. This clone was recorded only once. Some clones are missing from TCRdb's copy, which holds only in-frame ones; the method was immunoSEQ multiplex PCR. The top ten clones hold 0.14% of a sample with millions of clones, 90% to 95% of them seen once. The V and J ends lost 4 bases and 1 base respectively, with 6 bases between them. Germline CDR1 SGHNT, CDR2 YYREEE (reference sequence). The CDR3 runs 13 residues. The sequence was obtained from a man aged 18 to 29 in good health. The chain employs TRBV5-4 and TRBJ1-3; the D is unclear. The sample comprised naive CD4+ T cells sorted from blood. Subset indicated: CD45RA+ positively selected. CDR3 region: CASSGESGNTIYF. The CDR3 DNA reads as TGTGCCAGCAGCGGGGAATCTGGAAACACCATATATTTT.